Sequencing of this T cell receptor beta chain was carried out in a study of cytomegalovirus exposure and HLA in healthy donors. PCR used 60 Vbeta primers and 13 Jbeta primers. Libraries were prepared by immunoSEQ multiplex PCR; TCRdb keeps only in-frame clonotypes and omits some of them. The sample contains some 170,000 clones, about 75% of which appear only once. Per the germline V gene, CDR1 is MNHNS and CDR2 is SASEGT. CDR3 size: 15 residues. The junction had 7 bases not matched to a gene; V was cut back by 6 bases and J by 0 bases. This clone was seen a handful of times. The receptor was isolated from a woman aged 45-65 years in good health and CMV-seropositive. The V gene is TRBV6-1, the J gene TRBJ1-2; 7 nucleotides line up with TRBD1. Source material: PBMCs. The CDR3 region has the DNA TGTGCCAGCAGCGAGACAGGGCGAACTAACTATGGCTACACCTTC. Encoded protein: CASSETGRTNYGYTF.